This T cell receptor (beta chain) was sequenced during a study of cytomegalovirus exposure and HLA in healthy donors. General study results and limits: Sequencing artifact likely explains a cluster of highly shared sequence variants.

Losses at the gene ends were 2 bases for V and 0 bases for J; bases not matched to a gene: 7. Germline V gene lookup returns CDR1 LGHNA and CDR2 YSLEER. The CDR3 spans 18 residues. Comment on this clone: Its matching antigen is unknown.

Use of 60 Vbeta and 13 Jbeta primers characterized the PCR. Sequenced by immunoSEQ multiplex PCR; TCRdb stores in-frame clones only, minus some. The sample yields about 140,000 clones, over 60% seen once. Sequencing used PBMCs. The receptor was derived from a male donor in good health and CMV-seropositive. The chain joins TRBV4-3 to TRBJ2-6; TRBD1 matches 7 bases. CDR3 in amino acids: CASSQPDRVSSGANVLTF. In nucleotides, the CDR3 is TGCGCCAGCAGCCAACCTGACAGGGTAAGCTCTGGGGCCAACGTCCTGACTTTC.